This T cell receptor beta chain is from a study of control samples from healthy donors and cancer patients. This clone has just a few counts. Measured with immunoSEQ multiplex PCR; TCRdb has only the in-frame clones, and not every one. The profile shows over 85,000 clones, around 90% of them singletons. Germline loops: CDR1 SGHNT, CDR2 YYREEE (reference sequence). The CDR3 is made up of 15 amino acids. Trimming took 1 base from V and 6 from J; bases not matched to a gene: 9. This chain joins TRBV5-4 and TRBJ1-2; 7 bases are a match to TRBD1. This receptor was obtained from a woman younger than 35 in good health. Specimen: blood. CDR3 amino acids: CASSLFSTGAHGYTF. The CDR3 bases are TGTGCCAGCAGCTTGTTTTCCACAGGGGCTCATGGCTACACCTTC.